These 21 T cell receptor beta chains were all obtained from the same sample, sequenced in a study of T cells in women clearing cervical HPV infection. Profiled with immunoSEQ multiplex PCR; TCRdb holds only in-frame clones, not every one. Its clone listing holds 20,000 to 25,000 clones. The material sequenced was blood buffy coat. Receptor source: a woman aged 18 to 75 with a cervical HPV16 infection that either progressed to CIN3+ or cleared (not recorded which).

As to this clone: The read is 3 residues too short to cover the CDR3 end, so that end is filled in from the germline J gene. The chain couples TRBV19 to TRBJ1-1, with D maybe TRBD1 (6 bases). The CDR3 is 15 residues long. The germline V gene has CDR1 LNHDA and CDR2 SQIVND (reference sequence). Trimming removed 1 base at V and 2 bases at J, with 11 bases between. The CDR3 loop is CASSIATGGNTEAFF. Partial CDR3 DNA: TGTGCCAGTAGTATAGCGACAGGTGGCAACACTGAA.

About this clone: The read halts 3 residues ahead of the CDR3 end, with the missing end drawn from the germline J gene. J is TRBJ2-5 and V is TRBV7-6, with D perhaps matching TRBD2 (6 bases). The CDR3 has 15 residues. The germline CDR1 and CDR2 sequences are SGHVS and FNYEAQ. V was pared by 5 bases and J by 5 bases, with 18 bases between. CDR3 loop: CASSHGTGGMETQYF. The DNA read from the CDR3 is TGTGCCAGCAGCCACGGGACTGGGGGAATGGAGACC.

With respect to this clone: From the germline J gene comes the end of the CDR3, since the read stops 3 residues before it. This sequence joins TRBV7-2 and TRBJ2-7; 8 bases match TRBD1. CDR1 and CDR2 from the germline V gene are SGHTA and FQGNSA. There are 15 residues in the CDR3. V lost 5 bases, J lost 3 bases, and 9 bases stayed unmatched. The CDR3 protein is CASSGQGARYYEQYF. The part of the CDR3 DNA that was read is TGTGCCAGCAGCGGCCAGGGGGCGAGATACTACGAG.

The sequenced part of the CDR3 DNA is TGCAGTCCGAAAGGGGGCATAATCCAAGAGACG. Its translation: CSPKGGIIQET. The full CDR3 protein reads CSPKGGIIQETQYF. The V call is TRBV20-1, the J call TRBJ2-3; 7 bases map to TRBD1. The read falls 3 residues short of the CDR3 end, and the missing part is taken from the germline J gene. Germline values: CDR1 DFQATT, CDR2 SNEGSKA (reference sequence). CDR3 length equals 14 residues.

About this clone itself: The read stops 3 residues short of the end of the CDR3; the missing end is completed from the germline J gene. V gene TRBV6-4 combines with J gene TRBJ2-5; unclear D gene. Germline assignment: CDR1 MRHNA and CDR2 SNTAGT. This CDR3 has 10 residues. V lost 8 bases and J 2 bases, leaving 3 bases between the germline ends. The CDR3 region is CASRQETQYF. The DNA read from the CDR3 is TGTGCCAGCCGTCAAGAGACC.

A remark on this clone: The sequenced fragment ends 3 residues before the CDR3 boundary, so the rest is inferred from the germline J gene. The V call is TRBV5-1, the J call TRBJ1-1, with D perhaps TRBD1 (5 bases). The CDR3 runs to 13 residues. CDR1 is SGHRS, CDR2 YFSETQ, per germline. The CDR3 region is CASSSLRNREAFF. The sequenced part of the CDR3 DNA is TGCGCCAGCAGCTCCCTCCGAAACAGGGAA.

On this clone itself: The CDR3 end lies 3 residues beyond the end of the read and is filled in from the germline J gene. V is TRBV2 and J is TRBJ1-2; 8 bases match TRBD1. J gave up 7 bases and V 6 bases, and 7 bases lay outside the gene matches. The CDR3 contains 13 residues. The germline V gene encodes CDR1 SNHLY and CDR2 FYNNEI. CDR3: CASSGQGSVGYTF. The CDR3 DNA, read in part, is TGTGCCAGCAGCGGACAGGGAAGCGTTGGC.

As to this clone: Coverage ceases 3 residues before the CDR3 finishes, and the germline J gene fills in the end. This sequence joins TRBV7-8 and TRBJ2-2, with D perhaps TRBD2 (5 bases). The CDR3 totals 16 residues. The V and J ends lost 4 bases and 1 base respectively, with 13 bases between them. Germline CDR1 reads SGHVS; CDR2 reads FQNEAQ. CDR3 sequence reads: CASSSLAPQNTGELFF. CDR3 DNA (partial): TGTGCCAGCAGCTCTCTAGCACCCCAGAACACCGGGGAG.

To note about this clone: The read finishes 3 residues shy of the CDR3 end, and the germline J gene is used to complete it. V is TRBV7-2 and J is TRBJ1-2; D might be TRBD1 (5 bases). The CDR3 runs 14 residues. In germline, CDR1 is SGHTA, CDR2 FQGNSA. CDR3 in amino acids: CASSVFGTRGDYTF. The DNA read from the CDR3 is TGTGCCAGCAGCGTCTTCGGGACTCGGGGTGAC.

For this clone: The read stops 3 residues short of the end of the CDR3; the missing end is completed from the germline J gene. The chain carries TRBV10-2 and TRBJ1-2, with D tentatively TRBD1 (5 bases). With 2 bases removed from V and 4 bases from J, the gap between germline ends came to 11 bases. CDR1 and CDR2 (germline): WSHSY, SAAADI. CDR3 length: 14 residues. The part of the CDR3 DNA that was read is TGCGCCAGCAGTGAGCTGTCAGGGAGCTATGGC. It codes for CASSELSGSYG. The CDR3 as a whole reads CASSELSGSYGYTF.

This clone is medium-sized by frequency. With the read ending 3 residues before the CDR3 end, the germline J gene is used to fill in that end. The genes are TRBV5-5 and TRBJ1-4; D possibly corresponds to TRBD1 (5 bases). The CDR3 runs to 15 residues. Germline assignment: CDR1 SGHKS and CDR2 YYEKEE (reference sequence). V shed 0 bases and J shed 3 bases, with 9 bases lying between them. The part of the CDR3 DNA that was read is TGTGCCAGCAGCTTGGGGGGCAGTTCTAATGAAAAA. This gives the protein CASSLGGSSNEK. From start to end, the CDR3 is CASSLGGSSNEKLFF. The entire variable domain, with the rest obtained from reference TRBV5-5 and TRBJ1-4, is as follows: DAGVTQSPTHLIKTRGQQVTLRCSPISGHKSVSWYQQVLGQGPQFIFQYYEKEERGRGNFPDRFSARQFPNYSSELNVNALLLGDSALYLCASSLGGSSNEKLFFGSGTQLSVL.

On this clone itself: The read is 3 residues too short to cover the CDR3 end, so that end is filled in from the germline J gene. This chain links TRBV29-1 with TRBJ1-5; D is unresolved. Germline V gene lookup returns CDR1 SQVTM and CDR2 ANQGSEA. This CDR3 spans 14 amino acids. The V end was cut by 7 bases, the J end by 5 bases, with 18 bases between. CDR3: CSASESGGDQPQHF. The covered CDR3 bases are TGCAGCGCCTCCGAATCGGGCGGGGATCAGCCC.

As concerns this clone: With the read ending 3 residues before the CDR3 end, the germline J gene is used to fill in that end. The genes are TRBV30 and TRBJ1-6; D remains unclear. The CDR3 consists of 14 residues. The germline V gene has CDR1 GTSNPN and CDR2 SVGIG (reference sequence). Trimming took 2 bases from V and 8 from J, leaving 13 bases between them. Incomplete CDR3 DNA: TGTGCCTGGAGTAGTGGGCAGATACATTCACCC. This gives the protein CAWSSGQIHSP. The complete CDR3 protein is CAWSSGQIHSPLHF.

With regard to this clone: Read sequence stops 3 residues before the CDR3 end, and the germline J gene provides the missing end. The chain recombines TRBV19 with TRBJ2-1; either TRBD1 or TRBD2 may supply D (8 bases each). From germline, CDR1 is LNHDA and CDR2 SQIVND (reference sequence). V lost 7 bases and J 8 bases, leaving 21 bases between the germline ends. The CDR3 runs 15 residues. The covered CDR3 bases are TGTGCCAGTACCCAGGGGGCGGGAGGTTTGGATGAG. Its protein product is CASTQGAGGLDE. The CDR3 reads in full as CASTQGAGGLDEQFF. Full variable domain (remainder filled in from reference TRBV19 and TRBJ2-1): DGGITQSPKYLFRKEGQNVTLSCEQNLNHDAMYWYRQDPGQGLRLIYYSQIVNDFQKGDIAEGYSVSREKKESFPLTVTSAQKNPTAFYLCASTQGAGGLDEQFFGPGTRLTVL.

Regarding this clone: One end of the junction fails to match germline, which may point to a read error. The CDR3 bases that were read are TGTGCCAGCAGCACTAGCGGGAAGGAAGATACC. It translates to CASSTSGKEDT. In full, the CDR3 reads CASSTSGKEDTQYF. V usage is TRBV7-9 and J usage is TRBJ2-5; TRBD2 matches 10 bases. The read ends 3 residues early relative to the CDR3; the germline J gene fills the gap. The CDR3 covers 14 residues. CDR1 and CDR2 (germline): SEHNR, FQNEAQ (reference sequence).

With regard to this clone: The sequenced fragment ends 3 residues before the CDR3 boundary, so the rest is inferred from the germline J gene. This chain links TRBV7-9 with TRBJ1-2; D may be TRBD1 (5 bases). CDR1 is SEHNR, CDR2 FQNEAQ, per germline (reference sequence). CDR3 size: 13 residues. The V end lost 2 bases, the J end lost 4 bases, and 8 bases lay between the germline ends. The sequenced part of the CDR3 DNA is TGTGCCAGCAGCTTAAGTCAGGGCTATGGC. It translates to CASSLSQGYG. The CDR3 in full is CASSLSQGYGYTF.

Judged by frequency, this clone is medium-sized. The CDR3 goes on 3 residues after the read ends, and that part is filled in from the germline J gene. V and J are TRBV18 and TRBJ2-7; D not certain. Germline V gene sequence: CDR1 KGHSH, CDR2 LQKENI. Trimming took 3 bases from V and 2 from J, leaving 11 bases between them. The CDR3 covers 14 residues. This CDR3 reads CASSPPRNTYEQYF. The covered CDR3 bases are TGTGCCAGCTCACCCCCCCGCAACACCTACGAG.

In the case of this clone: The CDR3 extends 3 residues past the end of the read, so its final part is completed from the germline J gene. V and J are TRBV2 and TRBJ2-5; 8 bases agree with TRBD2. Unmatched junction bases numbered 9, after V lost 4 bases and J lost 5 bases. Germline lookup yields CDR1 SNHLY and CDR2 FYNNEI. The CDR3 loop spans 15 amino acids. The CDR3 DNA, read in part, is TGTGCCAGCAGTGGAAGCGGGAGCGCGGGGGAGACC. Residues: CASSGSGSAGET. The whole CDR3 sequence reads CASSGSGSAGETQYF.

As to this clone: The CDR3 end is not reached by the read, which stops 3 residues before it; the germline J gene fills it in. This chain connects TRBV6-1 to TRBJ2-2; no firm D call. CDR3 size: 16 residues. The germline V gene encodes CDR1 MNHNS and CDR2 SASEGT. CDR3 sequence: CASSEILGSTNEKLFF. The covered CDR3 bases are TGTGCCAGCAGTGAGATTCTCGGGTCAACTAATGAAAAG.

As to this clone: The read ends 3 residues before the CDR3 terminus; that terminus is restored from the germline J gene. The chain couples TRBV2 to TRBJ1-2; 8 bases map to TRBD1. Germline assignment: CDR1 SNHLY and CDR2 FYNNEI. This CDR3 has 18 residues. CDR3 DNA, as far as it was read: TGTGCCAGCAGTGCATTCGACCCTAAGACAGGGGAAGGTGGAGGC. Translating it yields CASSAFDPKTGEGGG. The CDR3, in full, reads CASSAFDPKTGEGGGYTF.

Note on this clone: The sequence runs out 3 residues before the end of the CDR3; the remainder is reconstructed from the germline J gene. The V call is TRBV5-1, the J call TRBJ2-2; D remains unclear. Trimming took 0 bases from V and 2 from J, leaving 5 bases between them. The CDR3 has 14 residues. Germline loops: CDR1 SGHRS, CDR2 YFSETQ. CDR3 DNA (partial): TGCGCCAGCAGCTTGGACATTAACACCGGGGAG. Amino acid sequence: CASSLDINTGE. The full-length CDR3 reads as CASSLDINTGELFF.